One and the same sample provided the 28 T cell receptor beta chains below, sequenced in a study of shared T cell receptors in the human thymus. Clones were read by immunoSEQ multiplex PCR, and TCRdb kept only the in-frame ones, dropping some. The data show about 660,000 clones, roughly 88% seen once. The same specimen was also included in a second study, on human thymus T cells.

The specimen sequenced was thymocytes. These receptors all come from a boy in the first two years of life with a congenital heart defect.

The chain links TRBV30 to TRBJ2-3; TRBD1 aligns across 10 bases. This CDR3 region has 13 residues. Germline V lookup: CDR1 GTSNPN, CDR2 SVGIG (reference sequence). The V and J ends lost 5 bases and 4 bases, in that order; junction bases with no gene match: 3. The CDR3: CAWWTGGADTQYF. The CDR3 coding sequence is TGTGCCTGGTGGACAGGGGGGGCAGATACGCAGTATTTT.

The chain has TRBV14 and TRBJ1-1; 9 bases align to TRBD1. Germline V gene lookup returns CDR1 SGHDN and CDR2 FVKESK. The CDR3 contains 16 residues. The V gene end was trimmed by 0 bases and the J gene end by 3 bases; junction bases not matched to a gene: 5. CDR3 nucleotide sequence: TGTGCCAGCAGCCAAGAACAGGGGGCAGGGGACACTGAAGCTTTCTTT. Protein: CASSQEQGAGDTEAFF.

Here the CDR3 reads CASSRLAGPTNEQFF. The CDR3 DNA sequence: TGTGCCAGCAGCCGTCTAGCGGGACCGACCAATGAGCAGTTCTTC. The rearrangement uses TRBV11-3 and TRBJ2-1; 9 positions match TRBD2. The ends lost 5 bases at V and 6 bases at J; junction bases unmatched: 8. The length of the CDR3 is 15 residues. Germline CDR1 is SGHNT and CDR2 is YENEEA.

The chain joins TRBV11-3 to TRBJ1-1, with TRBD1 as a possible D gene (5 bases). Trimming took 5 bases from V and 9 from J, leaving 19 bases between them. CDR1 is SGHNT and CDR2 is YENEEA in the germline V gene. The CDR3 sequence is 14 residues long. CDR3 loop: CASSPPGGYDKAFF. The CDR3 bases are TGTGCCAGCAGCCCCCCGGGGGGGTATGACAAAGCTTTCTTT.

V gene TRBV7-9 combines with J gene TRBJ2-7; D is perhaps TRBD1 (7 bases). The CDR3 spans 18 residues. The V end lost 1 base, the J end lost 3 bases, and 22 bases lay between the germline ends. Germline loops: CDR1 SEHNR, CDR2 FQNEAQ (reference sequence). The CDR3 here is CASSLGGGTDGFYYEQYF. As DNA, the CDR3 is TGTGCCAGCAGCTTAGGAGGGGGGACAGACGGATTCTACTACGAGCAGTACTTC.

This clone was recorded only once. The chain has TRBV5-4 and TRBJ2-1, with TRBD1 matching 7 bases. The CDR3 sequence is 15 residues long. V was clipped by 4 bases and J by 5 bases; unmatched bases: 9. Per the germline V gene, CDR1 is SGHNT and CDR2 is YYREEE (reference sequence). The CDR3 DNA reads TGTGCCAGCAGCCCACCGGGACAGATCAACAATGAGCAGTTCTTC. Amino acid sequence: CASSPPGQINNEQFF.

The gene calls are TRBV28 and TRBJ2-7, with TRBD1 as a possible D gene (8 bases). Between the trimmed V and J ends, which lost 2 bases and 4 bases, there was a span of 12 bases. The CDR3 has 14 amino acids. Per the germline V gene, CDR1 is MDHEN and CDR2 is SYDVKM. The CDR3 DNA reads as TGTGCCAGCAGTTTAAACAGGGGGGGGTACGAGCAGTACTTC. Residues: CASSLNRGGYEQYF.

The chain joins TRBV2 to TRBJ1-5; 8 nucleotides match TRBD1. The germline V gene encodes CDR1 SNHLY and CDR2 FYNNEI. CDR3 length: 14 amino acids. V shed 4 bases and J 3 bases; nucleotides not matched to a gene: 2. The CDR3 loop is CASSGRGLNQPQHF. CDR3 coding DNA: TGTGCCAGCAGTGGCAGGGGGCTCAATCAGCCCCAGCATTTT.

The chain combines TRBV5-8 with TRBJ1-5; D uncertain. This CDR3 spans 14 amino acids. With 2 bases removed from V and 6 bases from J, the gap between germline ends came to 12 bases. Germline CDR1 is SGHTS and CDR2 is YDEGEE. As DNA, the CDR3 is TGTGCCAGCAGCTTTCCGAGTGATAGTCAGCCCCAGCATTTT. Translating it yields CASSFPSDSQPQHF.

The CDR3 coding sequence is TGTGCCAGCACCCAAGATAAGGCGGAGGACACAGATACGCAGTATTTT. Protein: CASTQDKAEDTDTQYF. The gene calls are TRBV6-6 and TRBJ2-3; the D gene is possibly TRBD2 (5 bases). Germline V gene lookup returns CDR1 MNHNY and CDR2 SVGAGI (reference sequence). The CDR3 has 16 amino acids. Trimming cost V 7 bases and J 2 bases, with 19 bases left between them.

Here the CDR3 reads CASSQETGLRNNEQFF. Here the CDR3 DNA reads TGCGCCAGCAGCCAAGAGACAGGGTTACGGAACAATGAGCAGTTCTTC. The chain has TRBV4-1 and TRBJ2-1; 7 bases are shared with TRBD1. Germline loops: CDR1 MGHRA, CDR2 YSYEKL. This CDR3 has 16 residues. Trimming at V came to 0 bases and at J to 5 bases, leaving 7 bases not matched to a gene.

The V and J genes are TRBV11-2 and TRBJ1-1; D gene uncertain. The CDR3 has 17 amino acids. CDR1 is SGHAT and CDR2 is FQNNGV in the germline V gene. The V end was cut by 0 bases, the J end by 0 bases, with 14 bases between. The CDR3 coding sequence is TGTGCCAGCAGCTTAGATGTCCAGATGAGGATGAACACTGAAGCTTTCTTT. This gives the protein CASSLDVQMRMNTEAFF.

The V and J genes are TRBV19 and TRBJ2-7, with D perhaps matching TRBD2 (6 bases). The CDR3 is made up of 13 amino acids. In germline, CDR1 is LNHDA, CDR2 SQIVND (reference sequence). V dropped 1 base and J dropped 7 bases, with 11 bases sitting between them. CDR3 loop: CASSIASGGEQYF. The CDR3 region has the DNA TGTGCCAGTAGTATAGCGTCCGGGGGTGAGCAGTACTTC.

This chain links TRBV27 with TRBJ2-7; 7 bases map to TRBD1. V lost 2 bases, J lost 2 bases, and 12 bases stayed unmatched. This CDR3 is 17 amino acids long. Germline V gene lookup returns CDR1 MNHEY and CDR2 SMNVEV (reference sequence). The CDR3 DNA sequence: TGTGCCAGCAGTTTAGTAGATAGGGACAGTTCTGCCTACGAGCAGTACTTC. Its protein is CASSLVDRDSSAYEQYF.

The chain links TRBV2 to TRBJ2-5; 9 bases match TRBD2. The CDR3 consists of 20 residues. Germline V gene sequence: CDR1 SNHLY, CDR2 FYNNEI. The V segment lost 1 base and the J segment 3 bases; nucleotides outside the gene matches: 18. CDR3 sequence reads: CASSEVTGLAQRGPKETQYF. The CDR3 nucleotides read TGTGCCAGCAGTGAAGTAACGGGACTAGCTCAAAGGGGCCCCAAAGAGACCCAGTACTTC.

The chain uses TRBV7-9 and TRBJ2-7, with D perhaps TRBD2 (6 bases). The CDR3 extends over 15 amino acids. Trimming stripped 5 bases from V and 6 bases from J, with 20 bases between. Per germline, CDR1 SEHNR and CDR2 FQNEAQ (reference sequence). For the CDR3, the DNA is TGTGCCAGCAGCCATTCTAGCGCCCTTCCCCTCGAGCAGTACTTC. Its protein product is CASSHSSALPLEQYF.

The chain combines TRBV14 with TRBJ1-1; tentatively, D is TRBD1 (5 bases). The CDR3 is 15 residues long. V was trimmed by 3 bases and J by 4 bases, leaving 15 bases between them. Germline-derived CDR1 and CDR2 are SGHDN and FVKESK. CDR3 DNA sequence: TGTGCCAGCAGCCATCCAGAAGGGGAGGGCACTGAAGCTTTCTTT. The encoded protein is CASSHPEGEGTEAFF. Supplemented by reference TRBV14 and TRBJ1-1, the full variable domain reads EAGVTQFPSHSVIEKGQTVTLRCDPISGHDNLYWYRRVMGKEIKFLLHFVKESKQDESGMPNNRFLAERTGGTYSTLKVQPAELEDSGVYFCASSHPEGEGTEAFFGQGTRLTVV.

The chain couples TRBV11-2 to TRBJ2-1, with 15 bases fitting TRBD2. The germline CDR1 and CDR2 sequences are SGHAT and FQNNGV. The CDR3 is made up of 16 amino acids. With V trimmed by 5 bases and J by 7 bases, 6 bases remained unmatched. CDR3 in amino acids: CASSRTSGRAGNEQFF. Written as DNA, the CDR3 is TGTGCCAGCAGCCGGACTAGCGGGAGGGCGGGGAATGAGCAGTTCTTC.

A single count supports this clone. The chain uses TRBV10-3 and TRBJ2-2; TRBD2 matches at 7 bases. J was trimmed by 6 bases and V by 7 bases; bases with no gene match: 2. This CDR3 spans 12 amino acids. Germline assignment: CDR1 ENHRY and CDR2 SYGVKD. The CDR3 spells CAITGGSGELFF. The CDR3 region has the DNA TGTGCCATCACCGGGGGGTCCGGGGAGCTGTTTTTT.

CDR3 amino acids: CASSRTGPNAYEQYF. CDR3 in DNA: TGTGCCAGCAGCCGGACAGGTCCGAATGCCTACGAGCAGTACTTC. The V gene is TRBV11-3, the J gene TRBJ2-7; TRBD1 matches at 7 bases. Germline loops: CDR1 SGHNT, CDR2 YENEEA. J was trimmed by 2 bases and V by 5 bases; bases with no gene match: 9. The CDR3 covers 15 residues.

The CDR3 loop reads CATSRDRRPGLAYSYEQYF. The CDR3 DNA reads as TGTGCCACCAGCAGAGATAGGCGTCCGGGACTAGCGTACTCCTACGAGCAGTACTTC. This rearrangement joins TRBV15 to TRBJ2-7; 10 nucleotides line up with TRBD2. The germline CDR1 and CDR2 sequences are LNHNV and YYDKDF (reference sequence). This CDR3 has 19 amino acids. V dropped 0 bases and J dropped 0; count of bases not matched to a gene: 11.

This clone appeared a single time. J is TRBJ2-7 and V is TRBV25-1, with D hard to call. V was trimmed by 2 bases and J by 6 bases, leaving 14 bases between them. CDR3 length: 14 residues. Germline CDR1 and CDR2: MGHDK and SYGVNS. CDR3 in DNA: TGTGCCAGCAGTGAAACCATCGGTCACTCCGAGCAGTACTTC. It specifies CASSETIGHSEQYF.

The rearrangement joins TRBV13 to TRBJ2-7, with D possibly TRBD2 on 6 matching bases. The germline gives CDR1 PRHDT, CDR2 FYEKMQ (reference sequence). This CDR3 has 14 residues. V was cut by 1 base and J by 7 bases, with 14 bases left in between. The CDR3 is CASSLVPTAGEQYF. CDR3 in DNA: TGTGCCAGCAGCTTAGTCCCGACGGCGGGGGAGCAGTACTTC. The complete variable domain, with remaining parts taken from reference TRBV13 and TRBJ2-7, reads AAGVIQSPRHLIKEKRETATLKCYPIPRHDTVYWYQQGPGQDPQFLISFYEKMQSDKGSIPDRFSAQQFSDYHSELNMSSLELGDSALYFCASSLVPTAGEQYFGPGTRLTVT.

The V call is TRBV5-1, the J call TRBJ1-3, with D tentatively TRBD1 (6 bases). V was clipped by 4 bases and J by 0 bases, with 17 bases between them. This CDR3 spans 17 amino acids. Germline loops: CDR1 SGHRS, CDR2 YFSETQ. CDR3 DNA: TGCGCCAGCAGCAGTGACCCCCAGGGGCTCTCTGGAAACACCATATATTTT. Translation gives CASSSDPQGLSGNTIYF.

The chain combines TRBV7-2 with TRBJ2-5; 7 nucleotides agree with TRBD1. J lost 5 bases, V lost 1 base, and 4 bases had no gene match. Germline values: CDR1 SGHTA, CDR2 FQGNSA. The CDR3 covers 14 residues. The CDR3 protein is CASSLVTGQETQYF. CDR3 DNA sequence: TGTGCCAGCAGCTTAGTGACAGGGCAGGAGACCCAGTACTTC.

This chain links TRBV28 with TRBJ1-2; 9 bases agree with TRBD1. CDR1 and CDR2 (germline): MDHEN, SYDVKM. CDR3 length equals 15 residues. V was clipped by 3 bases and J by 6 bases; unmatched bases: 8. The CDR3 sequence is CASSFKGDRADGYTF. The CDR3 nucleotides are TGTGCCAGCAGTTTCAAGGGGGACAGGGCGGATGGCTACACCTTC.

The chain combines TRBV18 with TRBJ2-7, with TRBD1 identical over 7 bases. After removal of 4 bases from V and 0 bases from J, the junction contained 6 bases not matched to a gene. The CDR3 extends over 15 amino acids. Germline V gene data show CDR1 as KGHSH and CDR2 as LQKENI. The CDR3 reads CASSLDRKSSYEQYF. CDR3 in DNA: TGTGCCAGCTCACTGGACAGGAAAAGCTCCTACGAGCAGTACTTC.

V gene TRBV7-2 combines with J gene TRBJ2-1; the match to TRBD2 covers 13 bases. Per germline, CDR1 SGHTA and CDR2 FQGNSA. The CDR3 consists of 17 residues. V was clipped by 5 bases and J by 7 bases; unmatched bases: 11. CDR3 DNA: TGTGCCAGCAGCCCGGGACTAGCGGGGAGGGTTGGTAATGAGCAGTTCTTC. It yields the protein CASSPGLAGRVGNEQFF.